A selection of T cell receptor beta chains follows, all from one sample in a study of CXCR3-negative and CXCR3-positive naive CD8 T cells. Each CDR3 protein gets one entry in TCRdb, which reprocessed the 5' RACE reads and gives no DNA. There are around 140,000 distinct CDR3 sequences in the sample, with approximately 0.29% held by the top ten. What was sequenced was naive CXCR3- CD8+ T cells from blood. These receptors all come from a human donor in good health. Some clones in this sample may be carry-over from other donors' samples. The CDR3 runs from the conserved cysteine through the conserved F or W.

J	V	CDR3
TRBJ2-7	TRBV29-1	CSVVRQGSYEQYF
TRBJ2-1	TRBV6-5	CASSLLVRGPSNEQFF
TRBJ1-2	TRBV5-1	CASSPRSGQQHGYTF
TRBJ2-1	TRBV4-3	CASSQGLAGLNEQFF
TRBJ2-7	TRBV4-3	CASSQVVSWDYEQYF
TRBJ2-7	TRBV29-1	CSVEDSRSYEQYF
TRBJ1-2	TRBV28	CASSLDGALGYTF
TRBJ2-1	TRBV20-1	CSARELENEQFF
TRBJ1-6	TRBV28	CAGSLLGREPLHF
TRBJ1-5	TRBV15	CATSREGGVNQPQHF
TRBJ2-1	TRBV7-2	CAVLREGRHNEQLF
TRBJ2-7	TRBV28	CASSLRQGAGEQYF
TRBJ2-3	TRBV7-2	CASSLDPTDTQYF
TRBJ1-5	TRBV10-3	CAISESDSNQPQHF
TRBJ2-7	TRBV5-1	CASSSLAGGLREQYF
TRBJ2-7	TRBV5-1	CASSLDTLAGSYEQYF